In its sample, the clone carrying this T cell receptor (beta chain) was seen many times. The antigen is unknown. The TCR library protocol attached unique molecular identifiers to the individual cDNA molecules. TCRdb processed the 5' RACE reads anew with MiXCR; each CDR3 protein has one entry. Of roughly 80,000 distinct CDR3 sequences detected, about 16% appear once; the ten largest clones hold approximately 12%. The CDR3 spans 15 residues. Trimming removed 7 bases at V and 5 bases at J, with 18 bases between. This sample is drawn from a study of early T cells in non-severe SARS-CoV-2 infection. The overall study: Whole-blood bulk RNA, unsorted, was sequenced, and chains were unpaired. Findings and caveats of the study: The study's VDJdb matching favored anti-spike CD8 responses and missed private and CD4 specificities.

This rearrangement joins TRBV12-3 or TRBV12-4 to TRBJ2-1; D may be TRBD1 (5 bases). This clonotype was sampled from an adult who was a healthcare worker with PCR-confirmed SARS-CoV-2 infection or an uninfected control (not recorded which). The sample was whole blood. This chain's CDR3 is CASTRQGAVNNEQFF. The CDR3 DNA follows: TGTGCCAGCACACGACAAGGGGCAGTAAACAATGAGCAGTTCTTC.